These T cell receptor beta chains were read from a single sample in a study of shared clonotypes between healthy human individuals. The method was immunoSEQ multiplex PCR; TCRdb's version includes in-frame clones alone and lacks a portion of them. The sample holds 2,100,000 or so clones, around 95% seen once. Material: naive CD4+ T cells sorted from blood. The receptor source for this set is a man aged 18 to 29 in good health. The CDR3 runs from the conserved cysteine through the conserved F or W. The order of the fields is V gene, D gene, clone size, J gene, CDR3 DNA, CDR3 protein. The D gene is left open where the match is weak. Clone size is not always given. Where it is, it says once, few, many or a class for expanded clones.

V gene: TRBV27; D gene: NA; clone size: NA; J gene: TRBJ1-5; CDR3 DNA: TGTGCCAGCAGTCCGAACAGAGGCAATCAGCCCCAGCATTTT; CDR3 protein: CASSPNRGNQPQHF
V gene: TRBV9; D gene: TRBD2; clone size: once; J gene: TRBJ2-3; CDR3 DNA: TGTGCCAGCAGCGCCGGCGGGTCTAGCGGGAGCGGTATCGTCGTGGCAGATACGCAGTATTTT; CDR3 protein: CASSAGGSSGSGIVVADTQYF
V gene: TRBV6-1; D gene: NA; clone size: NA; J gene: TRBJ1-5; CDR3 DNA: TGTGCCACCGGATGGGGTTCAAGCAATCAGCCCCAGCATTTT; CDR3 protein: CATGWGSSNQPQHF
V gene: TRBV5-1; D gene: NA; clone size: NA; J gene: TRBJ2-7; CDR3 DNA: TGCGCCAGCAGCTTGGGACGGAACTACGAGCAGTACTTC; CDR3 protein: CASSLGRNYEQYF
V gene: TRBV2; D gene: TRBD1; clone size: NA; J gene: TRBJ2-7; CDR3 DNA: TGTGCCAGCAGTGAAGCTGGGACAGTCACTTCCTACGAGCAGTACTTC; CDR3 protein: CASSEAGTVTSYEQYF
V gene: TRBV2; D gene: NA; clone size: NA; J gene: TRBJ1-1; CDR3 DNA: TGTGCCAGCAGTGTACAGCGGGGAGTGAACACTGAAGCTTTCTTT; CDR3 protein: CASSVQRGVNTEAFF
V gene: TRBV9; D gene: NA; clone size: NA; J gene: TRBJ1-1; CDR3 DNA: TGTGCCAGCAGCGTAGAAGGGCACACTGAAGCTTTCTTT; CDR3 protein: CASSVEGHTEAFF
V gene: TRBV6-6; D gene: NA; clone size: NA; J gene: TRBJ1-1; CDR3 DNA: TGTGCCAGCAGTTACGGGGAGGCAGCCTTGAACACTGAAGCTTTCTTT; CDR3 protein: CASSYGEAALNTEAFF
V gene: TRBV4-3; D gene: NA; clone size: NA; J gene: TRBJ2-3; CDR3 DNA: TGCGCCAGCAGCCAAGATTGGGGGTTCACAGATACGCAGTATTTT; CDR3 protein: CASSQDWGFTDTQYF
V gene: TRBV9; D gene: NA; clone size: NA; J gene: TRBJ1-3; CDR3 DNA: TGTGCCAGCAGCCCAAGGGGGTTGGGGGAGGTGAGAAACACCATATATTTT; CDR3 protein: CASSPRGLGEVRNTIYF
V gene: TRBV6-5; D gene: NA; clone size: NA; J gene: TRBJ1-3; CDR3 DNA: TGTGCCAGCAGTTCCCGACCTGGAAACACCATATATTTT; CDR3 protein: CASSSRPGNTIYF
V gene: TRBV4-3; D gene: TRBD2; clone size: NA; J gene: TRBJ2-1; CDR3 DNA: TGCGCCAGCAGCCAAGACGGCGGGAGACCCTACAATGAGCAGTTCTTC; CDR3 protein: CASSQDGGRPYNEQFF
V gene: TRBV2; D gene: NA; clone size: NA; J gene: TRBJ1-1; CDR3 DNA: TGTGCCAGCAGTGATGGGGGCCTGAACACTGAAGCTTTCTTT; CDR3 protein: CASSDGGLNTEAFF
V gene: TRBV6-6; D gene: TRBD2; clone size: NA; J gene: TRBJ2-3; CDR3 DNA: TGTGCCAGCAGTTACGGGACTAGCGGGAGATCCAGTACGCAGTATTTT; CDR3 protein: CASSYGTSGRSSTQYF
V gene: TRBV5-1; D gene: NA; clone size: NA; J gene: TRBJ1-1; CDR3 DNA: TGCGCCAGCACGGACACTTTAGTGGGAGCTTTCTTT; CDR3 protein: CASTDTLVGAFF
V gene: TRBV10-3; D gene: NA; clone size: NA; J gene: TRBJ2-4; CDR3 DNA: TGTGCCATCAGGGAGGGAAACATTCAGTACTTC; CDR3 protein: CAIREGNIQYF
V gene: TRBV2; D gene: NA; clone size: NA; J gene: TRBJ1-1; CDR3 DNA: TGTGCCAGCAGTTACCGGGTTGAAGCTTTCTTT; CDR3 protein: CASSYRVEAFF
V gene: TRBV28; D gene: NA; clone size: NA; J gene: TRBJ2-5; CDR3 DNA: TGTGCCAGCAGTTGGGAGAGCACCTCGGCGGAGACCCAGTACTTC; CDR3 protein: CASSWESTSAETQYF
V gene: TRBV10-3; D gene: TRBD1; clone size: NA; J gene: TRBJ1-2; CDR3 DNA: TGTGCCATCAGACGGACAGGGGAGGATGGCTACACCTTC; CDR3 protein: CAIRRTGEDGYTF
V gene: TRBV5-1; D gene: NA; clone size: NA; J gene: TRBJ1-4; CDR3 DNA: TGCGCCAGCAGAAAATCGGACAGAGCAACTAATGAAAAACTGTTTTTT; CDR3 protein: CASRKSDRATNEKLFF
V gene: TRBV4-1; D gene: NA; clone size: NA; J gene: TRBJ1-2; CDR3 DNA: TGCGCCAGCAGCCAAGAGGGGGCCGGGCTGAACTATGGCTACACCTTC; CDR3 protein: CASSQEGAGLNYGYTF
V gene: TRBV19; D gene: TRBD2; clone size: NA; J gene: TRBJ2-7; CDR3 DNA: TGTGCCAGTAATTCGGGAGGAACCTACGAGCAGTACTTC; CDR3 protein: CASNSGGTYEQYF
V gene: TRBV28; D gene: NA; clone size: few; J gene: TRBJ1-2; CDR3 DNA: TGTGCCAGCAGTTTCAGGGGCTATGGCTACACCTTC; CDR3 protein: CASSFRGYGYTF
V gene: TRBV7-2; D gene: NA; clone size: NA; J gene: TRBJ1-2; CDR3 DNA: TGTGCCAGCAGCTTAGATAGAACTTCAGCCAGTTATGGCTACACCTTC; CDR3 protein: CASSLDRTSASYGYTF
V gene: TRBV6-5; D gene: NA; clone size: NA; J gene: TRBJ2-2; CDR3 DNA: TGTGCCAGCAGTTTCTATGGCACGAAAGGGGCCGGGGAGCTGTTTTTT; CDR3 protein: CASSFYGTKGAGELFF
V gene: TRBV5-1; D gene: TRBD2; clone size: NA; J gene: TRBJ2-1; CDR3 DNA: TGCGCCAGCAGCTTGAGGGGACTAGCGGACTACAATGAGCAGTTCTTC; CDR3 protein: CASSLRGLADYNEQFF
V gene: TRBV6-4; D gene: NA; clone size: NA; J gene: TRBJ2-3; CDR3 DNA: TGTGCCAGCAGTGTTAAAGTAGGCACAGATACGCAGTATTTT; CDR3 protein: CASSVKVGTDTQYF
V gene: TRBV6-5; D gene: NA; clone size: NA; J gene: TRBJ1-2; CDR3 DNA: TGTGCCAGCACCGCCGGGACTTATGAGGGCTACACCTTC; CDR3 protein: CASTAGTYEGYTF
V gene: TRBV5-1; D gene: TRBD1; clone size: NA; J gene: TRBJ2-3; CDR3 DNA: TGCGCCAGCAGCTATGCCGGGACAGGGGTTGCAGATACGCAGTATTTT; CDR3 protein: CASSYAGTGVADTQYF
V gene: TRBV7-8; D gene: NA; clone size: NA; J gene: TRBJ1-2; CDR3 DNA: TGTGCCAGCAGCCAGGCTGCTAACTATGGCTACACCTTC; CDR3 protein: CASSQAANYGYTF
V gene: TRBV10-3; D gene: TRBD2; clone size: NA; J gene: TRBJ2-1; CDR3 DNA: TGTGCCATCAGTGGTCAGCGGGAGTTCGATGAGCAGTTCTTC; CDR3 protein: CAISGQREFDEQFF